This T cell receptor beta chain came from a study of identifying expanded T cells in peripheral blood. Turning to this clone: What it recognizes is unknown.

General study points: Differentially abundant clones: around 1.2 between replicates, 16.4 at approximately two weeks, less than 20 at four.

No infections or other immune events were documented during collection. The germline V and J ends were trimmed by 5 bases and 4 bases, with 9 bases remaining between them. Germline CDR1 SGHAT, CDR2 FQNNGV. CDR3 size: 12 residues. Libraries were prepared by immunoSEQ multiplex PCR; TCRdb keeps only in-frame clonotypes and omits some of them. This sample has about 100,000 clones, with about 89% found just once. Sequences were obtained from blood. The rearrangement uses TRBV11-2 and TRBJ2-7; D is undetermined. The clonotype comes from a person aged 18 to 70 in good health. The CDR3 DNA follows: TGTGCCAGCAGCCCTCCAGGTTACGAGCAGTACTTC. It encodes CASSPPGYEQYF.